These 28 T cell receptor beta chains were all obtained from the same sample, sequenced in a study of OX40 agonist ivuxolimab in advanced cancers. Profiled with immunoSEQ multiplex PCR; TCRdb holds only in-frame clones, not every one. The table includes roughly 42,000 clones, about 86% detected once. The specimen comprised CD4+ or CD8+ T cells sorted from blood, sampled in a trial of the OX40 agonist ivuxolimab. The receptors were sampled from an adult with an advanced solid tumor such as melanoma, head and neck, liver or kidney cancer.

The rearrangement links TRBV4-1 to TRBJ2-1; 7 bases match TRBD2. The ends lost 2 bases at V and 7 bases at J; junction bases unmatched: 2. The CDR3 covers 13 residues. Germline-derived CDR1 and CDR2 are MGHRA and YSYEKL. CDR3 in amino acids: CASSQRLANEQFF. The CDR3 nucleotides read TGCGCCAGCAGCCAACGACTAGCTAATGAGCAGTTCTTC.

The rearrangement joins TRBV6-4 to TRBJ2-1; TRBD1 matches 7 bases. Germline CDR1 reads MRHNA; CDR2 reads SNTAGT. The V segment lost 2 bases and the J segment 4 bases; nucleotides outside the gene matches: 8. The CDR3 runs 16 residues. CDR3 protein: CASSDPKGDSYNEQFF. The CDR3 coding sequence is TGTGCCAGCAGTGACCCAAAAGGGGACAGTTACAATGAGCAGTTCTTC.

The chain combines TRBV6-1 with TRBJ2-2; D unresolved. V lost 10 bases to trimming and J lost 6 bases, with 9 bases between them. This CDR3 contains 11 residues. CDR1 MNHNS and CDR2 SASEGT come from the germline V gene. The CDR3: CATYGAGELFF. Written as DNA, the CDR3 is TGTGCCACCTATGGGGCCGGGGAGCTGTTTTTT.

The chain couples TRBV25-1 to TRBJ1-2; D gene uncertain. The CDR3 extends over 13 amino acids. The ends were cut back, 1 base at V and 2 bases at J, with 5 bases in the middle. The germline V gene has CDR1 MGHDK and CDR2 SYGVNS. CDR3 amino acids: CASSEWPNYGYTF. For the CDR3, the DNA is TGTGCCAGCAGTGAATGGCCAAACTATGGCTACACCTTC.

The V gene is TRBV4-1, the J gene TRBJ2-1, with TRBD2 matching 8 bases. Trimming removed 1 base from V and 8 bases from J; junction bases left unmatched: 10. Germline CDR1 reads MGHRA; CDR2 reads YSYEKL. This CDR3 contains 16 residues. The chain's CDR3 is CASSQVSGGLYDEQFF. The CDR3 DNA is TGCGCCAGCAGCCAAGTATCGGGAGGGCTGTACGATGAGCAGTTCTTC.

This clone was counted a single time. The chain has TRBV14 and TRBJ2-1; 12 bases agree with TRBD2. Germline CDR1 reads SGHDN; CDR2 reads FVKESK. V shed 0 bases, J shed 8 bases, and the junction held 8 bases outside the gene matches. This CDR3 comprises 17 residues. The CDR3 DNA reads as TGTGCCAGCAGCCAAGATCTAGCTAGCGGGAGGGCCGATGAGCAGTTCTTC. Its translation is CASSQDLASGRADEQFF.

This clone was recorded once. This sequence joins TRBV21-1 and TRBJ2-7; TRBD1 is the table's D call, not checked against the DNA. TRBV21-1 is a listed pseudogene. CDR3 length: 15 amino acids. The chain's CDR3 is CASSKAAKGSYEQYF. The CDR3 DNA sequence: TGTGCCAGCAGCAAAGCCGCCAAGGGGTCCTACGAGCAGTACTTC.

The rearrangement joins TRBV5-1 to TRBJ2-1; 8 bases fit TRBD1. This CDR3 has 15 amino acids. CDR1 SGHRS and CDR2 YFSETQ come from the germline V gene. Trimming removed 4 bases from V and 2 bases from J; junction bases left unmatched: 5. The CDR3 DNA reads as TGCGCCAGCAGCGGGACAGGCCTGCCCTACAATGAGCAGTTCTTC. Encoded protein: CASSGTGLPYNEQFF.

The J gene is TRBJ1-4, the V gene TRBV27; D is unresolved. This CDR3 region has 14 residues. The germline V and J ends were trimmed by 3 bases and 7 bases, with 12 bases remaining between them. Per the germline V gene, CDR1 is MNHEY and CDR2 is SMNVEV (reference sequence). The CDR3 protein is CASSFGVSTEKLFF. As DNA, the CDR3 is TGTGCCAGCAGTTTCGGTGTCTCCACTGAAAAACTGTTTTTT.

The chain uses TRBV19 and TRBJ1-2; a weak D match, TRBD1 (6 bases). Germline V gene sequence: CDR1 LNHDA, CDR2 SQIVND (reference sequence). The V end was cut by 5 bases, the J end by 8 bases, with 18 bases between. CDR3 length equals 14 residues. The CDR3 DNA is TGTGCCAGTAGTGGGGACACGCCTTGGGAGGGCTACACCTTC. Translating it yields CASSGDTPWEGYTF.

This clone was detected once. The genes are TRBV10-3 and TRBJ2-3; 7 nucleotides align to TRBD2. Germline CDR1 is ENHRY and CDR2 is SYGVKD. J lost 2 bases, V lost 5 bases, and 4 bases had no gene match. The CDR3 sequence is 14 residues long. The DNA of the CDR3 is TGTGCCATCAGTTCAGCGGGGCTCACAGATACGCAGTATTTT. Protein sequence: CAISSAGLTDTQYF.

The V gene is TRBV30, the J gene TRBJ2-7; D not certain. Germline CDR1 is GTSNPN and CDR2 is SVGIG (reference sequence). The CDR3 spans 13 residues. V lost 0 bases and J 1 base, leaving 7 bases between the germline ends. Written as DNA, the CDR3 is TGTGCCTGGAGTGTGGGGTATTCCTACGAGCAGTACTTC. It yields the protein CAWSVGYSYEQYF.

The chain is built from TRBV9 and TRBJ1-6; a weak D match, TRBD1 (6 bases). Trimming removed 0 bases at V and 8 bases at J, with 9 bases between. CDR3 size: 14 residues. In germline, CDR1 is SGDLS, CDR2 YYNGEE. The CDR3 region is CASSVDRADSPLHF. The CDR3 coding sequence is TGTGCCAGCAGCGTAGACAGGGCGGATTCACCCCTCCACTTT.

This clone was seen more than once but under ten times. This chain uses TRBV11-2 with TRBJ2-1; 7 bases fit TRBD2. The CDR3 is made up of 17 amino acids. Germline trimming cut 5 bases from V and 0 bases from J; bases unmatched to any gene: 10. Looked up from germline, CDR1 is SGHAT and CDR2 is FQNNGV. CDR3 nucleotides: TGTGCCAGCAGCCCTCCCGAGCGGGGACTCTCCTACAATGAGCAGTTCTTC. Translating gives CASSPPERGLSYNEQFF.

The CDR3 DNA is TGTGCCATCAGTGCGTCTGTAGTGGGGGGATCTAACTATGGCTACACCTTC. Protein: CAISASVVGGSNYGYTF. This rearrangement joins TRBV10-3 to TRBJ1-2, with D possibly TRBD1 on 5 matching bases. V was pared by 4 bases and J by 0 bases, with 18 bases between. Germline-derived CDR1 and CDR2 are ENHRY and SYGVKD. The CDR3 is made up of 17 amino acids.

The CDR3 here is CASSLAGTYYEQYF. For the CDR3, the DNA is TGTGCCAGCAGTCTGGCCGGGACGTACTACGAGCAGTACTTC. This rearrangement joins TRBV27 to TRBJ2-7; D possibly uses TRBD1 or TRBD2 (5 bases each). Between the trimmed V and J ends, which lost 5 bases and 3 bases, there was a span of 14 bases. The CDR3 totals 14 residues. Germline V CDR1 and CDR2: MNHEY, SMNVEV (reference sequence).

The chain combines TRBV29-1 with TRBJ2-7; D may correspond to TRBD1 or TRBD2 (5 bases each). This CDR3 region has 15 residues. Between the trimmed V and J ends, which lost 6 bases and 0 bases, there was a span of 18 bases. Germline assignment: CDR1 SQVTM and CDR2 ANQGSEA. The CDR3 loop is CSVAWGTRSSYEQYF. DNA of the CDR3: TGCAGCGTGGCTTGGGGGACCAGAAGCTCCTACGAGCAGTACTTC.

The genes are TRBV11-2 and TRBJ2-7; D call uncertain. Germline loops: CDR1 SGHAT, CDR2 FQNNGV. V lost 5 bases to trimming and J lost 4 bases, with 12 bases between them. The CDR3 runs 13 residues. The CDR3, as DNA: TGTGCCAGCAGCGCAAGGGCTAAGTACGAGCAGTACTTC. Translated, it gives CASSARAKYEQYF.

The chain uses TRBV12-5 and TRBJ1-1; a weak D match, TRBD1 (5 bases). Trimming cost V 3 bases and J 6 bases, with 17 bases left between them. The CDR3 contains 15 residues. Per the germline V gene, CDR1 is LGHNT and CDR2 is FRNRAP. The DNA of the CDR3 is TGTGCTAGTGGTTTTTTCCAGGGAACAAGCGCTGAAGCTTTCTTT. Amino acid sequence: CASGFFQGTSAEAFF.

The chain recombines TRBV6-1 with TRBJ2-7; 7 nucleotides agree with TRBD2. This CDR3 comprises 13 residues. V trimming: 6 bases; J trimming: 4 bases; junction bases outside the gene matches: 6. Germline CDR1 and CDR2: MNHNS and SASEGT. The CDR3 sequence is CASRGGREYEQYV. The CDR3 coding sequence is TGTGCCAGCAGGGGGGGGAGAGAGTACGAGCAGTACGTC.

This rearrangement joins TRBV19 to TRBJ1-1, with 7 bases matching TRBD1. CDR3 size: 13 residues. V shed 5 bases and J 1 base; nucleotides not matched to a gene: 1. Germline lookup yields CDR1 LNHDA and CDR2 SQIVND (reference sequence). The CDR3 bases are TGTGCCAGTAGTTACAGGGGGAACACTGAAGCTTTCTTT. This codes for CASSYRGNTEAFF.

V gene TRBV11-2 combines with J gene TRBJ1-5; D call uncertain. Germline-derived CDR1 and CDR2 are SGHAT and FQNNGV. This CDR3 comprises 15 residues. Trimming cost V 0 bases and J 0 bases, with 6 bases left between them. The CDR3 sequence is CASSLEAVSNQPQHF. CDR3 sequence (DNA): TGTGCCAGCAGCTTAGAGGCAGTTAGCAATCAGCCCCAGCATTTT.

Concerning this clone: Other nucleotide sequences from this sample produce the same CDR3. For the CDR3, the DNA is TGCGCCAGCAGCCAAGGAGTGGCCAGATACAATGAGCAGTTCTTC. Translated: CASSQGVARYNEQFF. The rearrangement links TRBV4-3 to TRBJ2-1; D unclear. Trimming shortened V by 1 base and J by 4 bases, and 11 bases separated the two germline ends. The germline CDR1 and CDR2 sequences are LGHNA and YSLEER. The CDR3 has 15 residues.

The chain combines TRBV7-7 with TRBJ2-3, with TRBD1 identical over 9 bases. The CDR3 totals 13 residues. J was trimmed by 6 bases and V by 10 bases; bases with no gene match: 8. Per the germline V gene, CDR1 is SSHAT and CDR2 is FNYEAQ (reference sequence). DNA of the CDR3: TGTGCCATAGGGACAGGGATTGTGGATACGCAGTATTTT. It yields the protein CAIGTGIVDTQYF. The full variable domain, completed using reference TRBV7-7 and TRBJ2-3, is GAGVSQSPRYKVTKRGQDVTLRCDPISSHATLYWYQQALGQGPEFLTYFNYEAQPDKSGLPSDRFSAERPEGSISTLTIQRTEQRDSAMYRCAIGTGIVDTQYFGPGTRLTVL.

This chain connects TRBV9 to TRBJ2-7; D may be TRBD1 or TRBD2 (7 bases each). V was clipped by 3 bases and J by 5 bases, with 21 bases between them. The CDR3 has 16 amino acids. The germline CDR1 and CDR2 sequences are SGDLS and YYNGEE. CDR3: CASSAQGEGSVDEQYF. CDR3 sequence (DNA): TGTGCCAGCAGCGCCCAGGGGGAGGGTTCGGTCGACGAGCAGTACTTC.

This clone appeared a single time. CDR3 sequence: CASSLDLRVGLTEAFF. CDR3 bases: TGTGCCAGCAGCTTAGATCTTAGGGTGGGGTTAACTGAAGCTTTCTTT. The rearrangement joins TRBV11-2 to TRBJ1-1; D is undetermined. CDR3 size: 16 residues. Trimming shortened V by 0 bases and J by 5 bases, and 16 bases separated the two germline ends. The germline gives CDR1 SGHAT, CDR2 FQNNGV.

This chain joins TRBV7-2 and TRBJ2-7, with D unresolved. Trimming stripped 5 bases from V and 3 bases from J, with 8 bases between. The CDR3 runs to 12 residues. The germline CDR1 and CDR2 sequences are SGHTA and FQGNSA. The CDR3 coding sequence is TGTGCCAGCAGCCCGAGTAGCTACGAGCAGTACTTC. Its translation is CASSPSSYEQYF.

The gene calls are TRBV28 and TRBJ2-7; no definite D call. CDR3 length: 13 residues. Germline values: CDR1 MDHEN, CDR2 SYDVKM. Trimming stripped 2 bases from V and 2 bases from J, with 7 bases between. The CDR3 DNA follows: TGTGCCAGCAGTTTAGCTAGAACCTACGAGCAGTACTTC. Translated, it gives CASSLARTYEQYF.